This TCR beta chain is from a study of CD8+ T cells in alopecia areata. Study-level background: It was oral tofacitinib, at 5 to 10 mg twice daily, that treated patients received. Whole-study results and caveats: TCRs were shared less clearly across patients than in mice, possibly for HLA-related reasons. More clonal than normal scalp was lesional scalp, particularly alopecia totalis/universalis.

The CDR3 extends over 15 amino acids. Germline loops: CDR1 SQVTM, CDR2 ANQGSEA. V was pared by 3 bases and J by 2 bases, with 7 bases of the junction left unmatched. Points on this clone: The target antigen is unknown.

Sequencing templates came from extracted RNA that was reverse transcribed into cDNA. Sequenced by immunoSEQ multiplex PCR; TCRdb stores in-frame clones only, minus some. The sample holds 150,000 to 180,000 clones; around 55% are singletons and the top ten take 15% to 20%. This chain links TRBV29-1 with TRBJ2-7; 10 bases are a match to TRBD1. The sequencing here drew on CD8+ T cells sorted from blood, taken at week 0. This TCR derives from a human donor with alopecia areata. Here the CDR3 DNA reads TGCAGCGTTGAGGGTTGGGACAGGGGTACCTACGAGCAGTACTTC. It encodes CSVEGWDRGTYEQYF.